This TCR beta chain was documented in a study of immune heterogeneity within non-small cell lung tumors. Overall study: Tumors were classified as 4 squamous cell carcinomas, about nine non-squamous carcinomas and 1 not otherwise specified.

V lost 4 bases and J 8 bases, leaving 29 bases between the germline ends. Germline CDR1 reads DFQATT; CDR2 reads SNEGSKA (reference sequence). The CDR3 is 17 amino acids. This clonotype is classed as large. Its specificity is unknown. Overall study results and limits: In tumor regions, T-cell clonality showed a moderate but significant correlation with local tumor mutational burden (R roughly 0.34). Identical dominant CDR3 beta clonotypes were found repeatedly across the tumor sites of a single patient, and these appeared alongside high-frequency clones that were unique to particular tumor locations.

TCR beta CDR3 was amplified by multiplex PCR, first round roughly 10 cycles, 32 V and 13 J primers. Via MiXCR, TCRdb re-called the multiplex PCR reads, giving one row per CDR3 protein. Found here are roughly 4,500 distinct CDR3 sequences, less than 30% of them singletons; the top ten hold less than 15%. With approximately 650 ng used per sample, the template was genomic DNA from bulk tumor. Several spatially distant biopsies were obtained per primary tumor intraoperatively. Curative surgical treatment was performed in patients who had newly diagnosed, untreated non-small cell lung cancer. Sequencing input: lung tumor tissue. The J gene is TRBJ1-2, the V gene TRBV20-1; D uncertain. This TCR was sampled from a man aged 60 to 75 with non-small cell lung cancer. The CDR3 reads CSANPPASRFPLIGYTF. Written as DNA, the CDR3 is TGCAGTGCTAACCCTCCGGCGTCCAGATTTCCGTTGATCGGCTACACCTTC.